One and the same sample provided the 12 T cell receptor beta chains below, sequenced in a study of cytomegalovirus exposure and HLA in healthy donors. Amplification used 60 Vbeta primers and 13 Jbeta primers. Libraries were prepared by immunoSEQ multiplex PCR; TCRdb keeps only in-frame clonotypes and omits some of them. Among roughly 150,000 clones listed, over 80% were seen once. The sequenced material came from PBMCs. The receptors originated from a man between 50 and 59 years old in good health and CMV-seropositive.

Written as DNA, the CDR3 is TGTGCCAGCAGCCCAATTCCGGGACTCCCTCCCGATACGCAGTATTTT. Protein product: CASSPIPGLPPDTQYF. The rearrangement uses TRBV7-3 and TRBJ2-3; weak D call: TRBD2 (6 bases). CDR1 is SGHTA and CDR2 is FQGTGA in the germline V gene. The ends were cut back, 5 bases at V and 6 bases at J, with 21 bases in the middle. The CDR3 is 16 residues long.

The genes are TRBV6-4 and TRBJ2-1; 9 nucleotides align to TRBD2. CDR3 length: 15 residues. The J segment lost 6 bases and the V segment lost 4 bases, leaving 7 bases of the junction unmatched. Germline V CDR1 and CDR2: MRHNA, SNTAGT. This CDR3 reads CASSGISGGFNEQFF. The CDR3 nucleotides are TGTGCCAGCAGTGGCATTAGCGGGGGATTCAATGAGCAGTTCTTC.

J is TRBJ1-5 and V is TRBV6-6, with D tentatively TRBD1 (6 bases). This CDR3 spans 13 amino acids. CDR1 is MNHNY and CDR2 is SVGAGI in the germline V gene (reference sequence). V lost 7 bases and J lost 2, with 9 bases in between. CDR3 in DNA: TGTGCCAGCACCCGGACAGGCAATCAGCCCCAGCATTTT. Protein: CASTRTGNQPQHF.

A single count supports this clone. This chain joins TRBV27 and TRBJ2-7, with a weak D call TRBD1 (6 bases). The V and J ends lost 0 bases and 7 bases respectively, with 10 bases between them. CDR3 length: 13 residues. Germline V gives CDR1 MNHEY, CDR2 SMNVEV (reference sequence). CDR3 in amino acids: CASSLSGHREQYF. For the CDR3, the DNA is TGTGCCAGCAGTTTATCGGGACACCGTGAGCAGTACTTC.

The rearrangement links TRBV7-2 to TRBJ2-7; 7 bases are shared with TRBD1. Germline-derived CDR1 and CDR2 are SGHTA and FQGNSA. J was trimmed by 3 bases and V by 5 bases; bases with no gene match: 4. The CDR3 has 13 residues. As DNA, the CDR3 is TGTGCCAGCAGCACAGGGGTTTTCTACGAGCAGTACTTC. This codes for CASSTGVFYEQYF.

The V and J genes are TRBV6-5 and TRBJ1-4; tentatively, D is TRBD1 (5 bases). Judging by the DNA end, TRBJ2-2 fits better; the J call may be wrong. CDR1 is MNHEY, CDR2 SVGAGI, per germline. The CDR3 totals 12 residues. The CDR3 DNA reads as TGTGCCAGCAGTTCCCTCGGACAGGAGCTGTTTTTT. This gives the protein CASSSLGQELFF.

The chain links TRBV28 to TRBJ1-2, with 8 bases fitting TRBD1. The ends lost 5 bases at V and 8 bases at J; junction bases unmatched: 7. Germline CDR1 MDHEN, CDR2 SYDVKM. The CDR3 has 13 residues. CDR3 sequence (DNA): TGTGCCAGCAGTCCGACAGGGGCGGGGGGCTACACCTTC. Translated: CASSPTGAGGYTF.

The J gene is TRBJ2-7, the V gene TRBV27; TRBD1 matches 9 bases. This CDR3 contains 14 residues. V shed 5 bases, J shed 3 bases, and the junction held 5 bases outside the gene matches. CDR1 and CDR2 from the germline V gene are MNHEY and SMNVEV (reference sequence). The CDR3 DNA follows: TGTGCCAGCAGTCCCGGGACAGGGATCTACGAGCAGTACTTC. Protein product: CASSPGTGIYEQYF.

CDR3 protein: CATSSSPAGDEKLFF. CDR3 bases: TGTGCCACAAGTTCGTCCCCCGCGGGGGATGAAAAACTGTTTTTT. V is TRBV15 and J is TRBJ1-4; TRBD1 might be the D (5 bases). V was cut by 9 bases and J by 6 bases, with 20 bases left in between. CDR1 LNHNV and CDR2 YYDKDF come from the germline V gene (reference sequence). The CDR3 totals 15 residues.

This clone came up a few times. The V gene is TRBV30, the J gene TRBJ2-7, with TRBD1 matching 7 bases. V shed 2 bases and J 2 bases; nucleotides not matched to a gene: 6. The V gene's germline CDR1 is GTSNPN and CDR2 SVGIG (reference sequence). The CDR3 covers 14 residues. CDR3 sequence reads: CAWSYRGPAYEQYF. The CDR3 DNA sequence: TGTGCCTGGAGTTACAGGGGTCCCGCCTACGAGCAGTACTTC.

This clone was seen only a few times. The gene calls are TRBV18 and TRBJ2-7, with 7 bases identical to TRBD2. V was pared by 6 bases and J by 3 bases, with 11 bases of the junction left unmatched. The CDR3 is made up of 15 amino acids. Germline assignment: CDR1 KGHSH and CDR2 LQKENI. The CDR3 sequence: CASSFGTTTYYEQYF. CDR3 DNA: TGTGCCAGCTCGTTCGGGACTACCACCTACTACGAGCAGTACTTC.

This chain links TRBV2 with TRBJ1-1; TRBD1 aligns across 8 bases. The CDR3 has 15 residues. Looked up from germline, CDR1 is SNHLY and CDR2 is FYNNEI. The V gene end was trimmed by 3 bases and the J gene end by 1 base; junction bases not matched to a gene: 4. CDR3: CASSDRGRGNTEAFF. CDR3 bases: TGTGCCAGCAGTGACAGGGGGCGGGGGAACACTGAAGCTTTCTTT.